The 2 T cell receptor beta chains below were found in one sample sequenced in a study of blood T cell repertoires in COVID-19. Libraries were prepared by immunoSEQ multiplex PCR; TCRdb keeps only in-frame clonotypes and omits some of them. The table has approximately 76,000 clones, 88% seen once. Source material: peripheral blood. These receptors were obtained from a human donor in a cohort sampled during active COVID-19.

The genes are TRBV9 and TRBJ2-1, with TRBD2 matching over 8 bases. Germline CDR1 SGDLS, CDR2 YYNGEE. The J segment lost 3 bases and the V segment lost 0 bases, leaving 2 bases of the junction unmatched. CDR3 length: 15 amino acids. The CDR3 DNA follows: TGTGCCAGCAGCGTAGTCGGGACTAGCTACAATGAGCAGTTCTTC. It is translated as CASSVVGTSYNEQFF.

To note about this clone: One end of the junction varies from germline; a read error may be responsible. V and J are TRBV10-3 and TRBJ1-4, with 7 bases fitting TRBD1. CDR3 length equals 15 residues. The germline V gene encodes CDR1 ENHRY and CDR2 SYGVKD. The CDR3 DNA is TGTGCCATCAGCGAGTCGACAGGGCGTAATGAAAAACTGTTTTTT. Residues: CAISESTGRNEKLFF.